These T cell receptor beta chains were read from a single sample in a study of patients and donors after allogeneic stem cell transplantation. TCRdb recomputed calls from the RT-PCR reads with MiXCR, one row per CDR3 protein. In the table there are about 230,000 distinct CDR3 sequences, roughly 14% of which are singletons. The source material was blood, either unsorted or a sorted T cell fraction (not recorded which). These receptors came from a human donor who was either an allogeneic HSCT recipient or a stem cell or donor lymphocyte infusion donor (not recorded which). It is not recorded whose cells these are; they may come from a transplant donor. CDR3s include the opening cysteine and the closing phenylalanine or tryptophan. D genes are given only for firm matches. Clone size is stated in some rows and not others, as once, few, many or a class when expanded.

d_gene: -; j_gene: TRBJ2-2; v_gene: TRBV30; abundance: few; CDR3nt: TGTGCCTGGGGTGCAGGGTCCGGGGAGCTGTTTTTT; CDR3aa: CAWGAGSGELFF
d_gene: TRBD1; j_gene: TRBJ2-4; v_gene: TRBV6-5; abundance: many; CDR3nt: TGTGCCAGCAGTTACTCCGGGACAGGGGGCCGGAACATTCAGTACTTC; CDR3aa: CASSYSGTGGRNIQYF
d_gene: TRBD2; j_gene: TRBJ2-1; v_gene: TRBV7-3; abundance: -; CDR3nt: TGTGCCAGCAGCTCGTCGGGACTAGCGGGAGTGGGGTACAATGAGCAGTTCTTC; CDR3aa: CASSSSGLAGVGYNEQFF
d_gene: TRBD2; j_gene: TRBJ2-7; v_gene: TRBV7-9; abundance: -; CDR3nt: TGTGCCAGCAGCTTACTAGCGGGGGGCGACTACGAGCAGTACTTC; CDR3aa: CASSLLAGGDYEQYF
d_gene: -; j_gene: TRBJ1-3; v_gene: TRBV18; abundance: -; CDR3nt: TGTGCCAGCTCACCAAAACAGGGCTACACCATATATTTT; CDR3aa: CASSPKQGYTIYF
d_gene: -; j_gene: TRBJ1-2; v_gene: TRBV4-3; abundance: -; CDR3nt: TGCGCCAGCAGCCAAGGGGGTGGAGGGTCCACCTTC; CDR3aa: CASSQGGGGSTF
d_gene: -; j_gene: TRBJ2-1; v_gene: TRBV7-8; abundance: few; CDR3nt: TGTGCCAGCGCTGGCCCCGGGATCCAGGGGAATGAGCAGTTCTTC; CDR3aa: CASAGPGIQGNEQFF
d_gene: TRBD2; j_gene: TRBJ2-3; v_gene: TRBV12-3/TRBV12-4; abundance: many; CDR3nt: TGTGCCAGCAGTTTCCTGACTAGCGGGAGTTTAGATACGCAGTATTTT; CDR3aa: CASSFLTSGSLDTQYF
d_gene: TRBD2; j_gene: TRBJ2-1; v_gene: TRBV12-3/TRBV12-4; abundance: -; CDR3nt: TGTGCCAGCAGCGCCGGGACTAGCTTCGGCAATGAGCAGTTCTTC; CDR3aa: CASSAGTSFGNEQFF
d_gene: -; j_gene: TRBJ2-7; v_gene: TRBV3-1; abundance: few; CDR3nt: TGTGCCAGCAGCCAAGGGGATCCGAGGCGGAGTGAGCAGTACTTC; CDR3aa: CASSQGDPRRSEQYF
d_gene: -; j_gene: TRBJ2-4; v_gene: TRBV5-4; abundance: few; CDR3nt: TGTGCCAGCAGCTTGGGGTCAGGGACAGCCAAAAACATTCAGTACTTC; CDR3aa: CASSLGSGTAKNIQYF
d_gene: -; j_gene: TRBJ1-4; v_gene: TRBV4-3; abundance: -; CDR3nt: TGCGCCAGCAGCCAAGATGGTCCGGGAAACAAGGCAACTAATGAAAAACTGTTTTTT; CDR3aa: CASSQDGPGNKATNEKLFF
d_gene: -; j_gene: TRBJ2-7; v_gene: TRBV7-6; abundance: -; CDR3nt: TGTGCCAGCAGCTTACAGGTGGATACCTACGAGCAGTACTTC; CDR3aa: CASSLQVDTYEQYF
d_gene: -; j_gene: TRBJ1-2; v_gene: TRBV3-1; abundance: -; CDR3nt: TGTGCCAGCAGCCCCCGAGTCGGCAGAGCTAACTATGGCTACACCTTC; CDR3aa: CASSPRVGRANYGYTF
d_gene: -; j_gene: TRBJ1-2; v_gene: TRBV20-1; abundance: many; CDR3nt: TGCAGTGCTAGAGATCCACTTGTGGGGCAGAACTATGGCTACACCTTC; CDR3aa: CSARDPLVGQNYGYTF
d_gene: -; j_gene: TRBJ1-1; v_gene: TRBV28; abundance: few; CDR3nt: TGTGCCAGCAGGACCCCGGGGGAGGGGCGTACTGAAGCTTTCTTT; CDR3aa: CASRTPGEGRTEAFF
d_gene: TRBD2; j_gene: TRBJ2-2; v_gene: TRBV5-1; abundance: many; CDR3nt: TGCGCCAGCAGCTTGGGACTAGCAGACACCGGGGAGCTGTTTTTT; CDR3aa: CASSLGLADTGELFF
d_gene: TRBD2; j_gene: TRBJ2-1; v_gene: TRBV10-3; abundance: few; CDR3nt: TGTGCCATCAGGAGCGGGGGGGCTGTCTTAGAGCAGTTCTTC; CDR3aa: CAIRSGGAVLEQFF
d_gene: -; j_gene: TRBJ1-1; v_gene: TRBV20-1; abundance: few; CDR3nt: TGCAGTGCCCCAATCCGAAGGACTGAAGCTTTCTTT; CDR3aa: CSAPIRRTEAFF
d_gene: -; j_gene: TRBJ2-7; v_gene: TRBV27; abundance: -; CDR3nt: TGTGCCAGCAGTTTATCCGGGTTTGGGGGGTACGAGCAGTACTTC; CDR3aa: CASSLSGFGGYEQYF
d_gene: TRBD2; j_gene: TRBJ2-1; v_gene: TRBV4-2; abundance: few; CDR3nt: TGTGCCAGCAGCCAAGAATCAACTAGCGGGTTTCACCAGTTCTTC; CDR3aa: CASSQESTSGFHQFF
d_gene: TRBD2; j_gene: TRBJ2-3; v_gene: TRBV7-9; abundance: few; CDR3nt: TGTGCCAGCAGCTTCCGAGCGGGGGGGCAGCCGACAGATACGCAGTATTTT; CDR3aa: CASSFRAGGQPTDTQYF
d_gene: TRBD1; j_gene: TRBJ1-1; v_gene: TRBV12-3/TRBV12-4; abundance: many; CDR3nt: TGTGCCAGCAGTTCGAGAGCCGGGACAGTAATTGAAGCTTTCTTT; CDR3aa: CASSSRAGTVIEAFF
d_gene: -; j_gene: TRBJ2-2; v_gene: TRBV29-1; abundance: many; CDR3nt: TGCAGCGTTGTAGTCGGGGGAGTTAACACCGGGGAGCTGTTTTTT; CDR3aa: CSVVVGGVNTGELFF